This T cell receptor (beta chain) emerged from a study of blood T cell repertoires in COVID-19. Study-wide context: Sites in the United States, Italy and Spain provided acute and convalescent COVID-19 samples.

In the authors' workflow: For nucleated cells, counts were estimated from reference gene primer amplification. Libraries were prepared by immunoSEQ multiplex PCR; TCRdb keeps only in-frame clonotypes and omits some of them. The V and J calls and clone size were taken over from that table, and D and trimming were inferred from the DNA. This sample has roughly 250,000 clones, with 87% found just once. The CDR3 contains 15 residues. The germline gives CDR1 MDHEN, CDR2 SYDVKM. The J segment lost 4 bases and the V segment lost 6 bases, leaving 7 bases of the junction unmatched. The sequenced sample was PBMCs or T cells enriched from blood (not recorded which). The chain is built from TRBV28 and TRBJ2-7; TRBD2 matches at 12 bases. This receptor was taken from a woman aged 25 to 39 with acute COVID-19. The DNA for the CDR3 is TGTGCCAGCAGGGAGACTAGCGGGAGAAATTACGAGCAGTACTTC. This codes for CASRETSGRNYEQYF.